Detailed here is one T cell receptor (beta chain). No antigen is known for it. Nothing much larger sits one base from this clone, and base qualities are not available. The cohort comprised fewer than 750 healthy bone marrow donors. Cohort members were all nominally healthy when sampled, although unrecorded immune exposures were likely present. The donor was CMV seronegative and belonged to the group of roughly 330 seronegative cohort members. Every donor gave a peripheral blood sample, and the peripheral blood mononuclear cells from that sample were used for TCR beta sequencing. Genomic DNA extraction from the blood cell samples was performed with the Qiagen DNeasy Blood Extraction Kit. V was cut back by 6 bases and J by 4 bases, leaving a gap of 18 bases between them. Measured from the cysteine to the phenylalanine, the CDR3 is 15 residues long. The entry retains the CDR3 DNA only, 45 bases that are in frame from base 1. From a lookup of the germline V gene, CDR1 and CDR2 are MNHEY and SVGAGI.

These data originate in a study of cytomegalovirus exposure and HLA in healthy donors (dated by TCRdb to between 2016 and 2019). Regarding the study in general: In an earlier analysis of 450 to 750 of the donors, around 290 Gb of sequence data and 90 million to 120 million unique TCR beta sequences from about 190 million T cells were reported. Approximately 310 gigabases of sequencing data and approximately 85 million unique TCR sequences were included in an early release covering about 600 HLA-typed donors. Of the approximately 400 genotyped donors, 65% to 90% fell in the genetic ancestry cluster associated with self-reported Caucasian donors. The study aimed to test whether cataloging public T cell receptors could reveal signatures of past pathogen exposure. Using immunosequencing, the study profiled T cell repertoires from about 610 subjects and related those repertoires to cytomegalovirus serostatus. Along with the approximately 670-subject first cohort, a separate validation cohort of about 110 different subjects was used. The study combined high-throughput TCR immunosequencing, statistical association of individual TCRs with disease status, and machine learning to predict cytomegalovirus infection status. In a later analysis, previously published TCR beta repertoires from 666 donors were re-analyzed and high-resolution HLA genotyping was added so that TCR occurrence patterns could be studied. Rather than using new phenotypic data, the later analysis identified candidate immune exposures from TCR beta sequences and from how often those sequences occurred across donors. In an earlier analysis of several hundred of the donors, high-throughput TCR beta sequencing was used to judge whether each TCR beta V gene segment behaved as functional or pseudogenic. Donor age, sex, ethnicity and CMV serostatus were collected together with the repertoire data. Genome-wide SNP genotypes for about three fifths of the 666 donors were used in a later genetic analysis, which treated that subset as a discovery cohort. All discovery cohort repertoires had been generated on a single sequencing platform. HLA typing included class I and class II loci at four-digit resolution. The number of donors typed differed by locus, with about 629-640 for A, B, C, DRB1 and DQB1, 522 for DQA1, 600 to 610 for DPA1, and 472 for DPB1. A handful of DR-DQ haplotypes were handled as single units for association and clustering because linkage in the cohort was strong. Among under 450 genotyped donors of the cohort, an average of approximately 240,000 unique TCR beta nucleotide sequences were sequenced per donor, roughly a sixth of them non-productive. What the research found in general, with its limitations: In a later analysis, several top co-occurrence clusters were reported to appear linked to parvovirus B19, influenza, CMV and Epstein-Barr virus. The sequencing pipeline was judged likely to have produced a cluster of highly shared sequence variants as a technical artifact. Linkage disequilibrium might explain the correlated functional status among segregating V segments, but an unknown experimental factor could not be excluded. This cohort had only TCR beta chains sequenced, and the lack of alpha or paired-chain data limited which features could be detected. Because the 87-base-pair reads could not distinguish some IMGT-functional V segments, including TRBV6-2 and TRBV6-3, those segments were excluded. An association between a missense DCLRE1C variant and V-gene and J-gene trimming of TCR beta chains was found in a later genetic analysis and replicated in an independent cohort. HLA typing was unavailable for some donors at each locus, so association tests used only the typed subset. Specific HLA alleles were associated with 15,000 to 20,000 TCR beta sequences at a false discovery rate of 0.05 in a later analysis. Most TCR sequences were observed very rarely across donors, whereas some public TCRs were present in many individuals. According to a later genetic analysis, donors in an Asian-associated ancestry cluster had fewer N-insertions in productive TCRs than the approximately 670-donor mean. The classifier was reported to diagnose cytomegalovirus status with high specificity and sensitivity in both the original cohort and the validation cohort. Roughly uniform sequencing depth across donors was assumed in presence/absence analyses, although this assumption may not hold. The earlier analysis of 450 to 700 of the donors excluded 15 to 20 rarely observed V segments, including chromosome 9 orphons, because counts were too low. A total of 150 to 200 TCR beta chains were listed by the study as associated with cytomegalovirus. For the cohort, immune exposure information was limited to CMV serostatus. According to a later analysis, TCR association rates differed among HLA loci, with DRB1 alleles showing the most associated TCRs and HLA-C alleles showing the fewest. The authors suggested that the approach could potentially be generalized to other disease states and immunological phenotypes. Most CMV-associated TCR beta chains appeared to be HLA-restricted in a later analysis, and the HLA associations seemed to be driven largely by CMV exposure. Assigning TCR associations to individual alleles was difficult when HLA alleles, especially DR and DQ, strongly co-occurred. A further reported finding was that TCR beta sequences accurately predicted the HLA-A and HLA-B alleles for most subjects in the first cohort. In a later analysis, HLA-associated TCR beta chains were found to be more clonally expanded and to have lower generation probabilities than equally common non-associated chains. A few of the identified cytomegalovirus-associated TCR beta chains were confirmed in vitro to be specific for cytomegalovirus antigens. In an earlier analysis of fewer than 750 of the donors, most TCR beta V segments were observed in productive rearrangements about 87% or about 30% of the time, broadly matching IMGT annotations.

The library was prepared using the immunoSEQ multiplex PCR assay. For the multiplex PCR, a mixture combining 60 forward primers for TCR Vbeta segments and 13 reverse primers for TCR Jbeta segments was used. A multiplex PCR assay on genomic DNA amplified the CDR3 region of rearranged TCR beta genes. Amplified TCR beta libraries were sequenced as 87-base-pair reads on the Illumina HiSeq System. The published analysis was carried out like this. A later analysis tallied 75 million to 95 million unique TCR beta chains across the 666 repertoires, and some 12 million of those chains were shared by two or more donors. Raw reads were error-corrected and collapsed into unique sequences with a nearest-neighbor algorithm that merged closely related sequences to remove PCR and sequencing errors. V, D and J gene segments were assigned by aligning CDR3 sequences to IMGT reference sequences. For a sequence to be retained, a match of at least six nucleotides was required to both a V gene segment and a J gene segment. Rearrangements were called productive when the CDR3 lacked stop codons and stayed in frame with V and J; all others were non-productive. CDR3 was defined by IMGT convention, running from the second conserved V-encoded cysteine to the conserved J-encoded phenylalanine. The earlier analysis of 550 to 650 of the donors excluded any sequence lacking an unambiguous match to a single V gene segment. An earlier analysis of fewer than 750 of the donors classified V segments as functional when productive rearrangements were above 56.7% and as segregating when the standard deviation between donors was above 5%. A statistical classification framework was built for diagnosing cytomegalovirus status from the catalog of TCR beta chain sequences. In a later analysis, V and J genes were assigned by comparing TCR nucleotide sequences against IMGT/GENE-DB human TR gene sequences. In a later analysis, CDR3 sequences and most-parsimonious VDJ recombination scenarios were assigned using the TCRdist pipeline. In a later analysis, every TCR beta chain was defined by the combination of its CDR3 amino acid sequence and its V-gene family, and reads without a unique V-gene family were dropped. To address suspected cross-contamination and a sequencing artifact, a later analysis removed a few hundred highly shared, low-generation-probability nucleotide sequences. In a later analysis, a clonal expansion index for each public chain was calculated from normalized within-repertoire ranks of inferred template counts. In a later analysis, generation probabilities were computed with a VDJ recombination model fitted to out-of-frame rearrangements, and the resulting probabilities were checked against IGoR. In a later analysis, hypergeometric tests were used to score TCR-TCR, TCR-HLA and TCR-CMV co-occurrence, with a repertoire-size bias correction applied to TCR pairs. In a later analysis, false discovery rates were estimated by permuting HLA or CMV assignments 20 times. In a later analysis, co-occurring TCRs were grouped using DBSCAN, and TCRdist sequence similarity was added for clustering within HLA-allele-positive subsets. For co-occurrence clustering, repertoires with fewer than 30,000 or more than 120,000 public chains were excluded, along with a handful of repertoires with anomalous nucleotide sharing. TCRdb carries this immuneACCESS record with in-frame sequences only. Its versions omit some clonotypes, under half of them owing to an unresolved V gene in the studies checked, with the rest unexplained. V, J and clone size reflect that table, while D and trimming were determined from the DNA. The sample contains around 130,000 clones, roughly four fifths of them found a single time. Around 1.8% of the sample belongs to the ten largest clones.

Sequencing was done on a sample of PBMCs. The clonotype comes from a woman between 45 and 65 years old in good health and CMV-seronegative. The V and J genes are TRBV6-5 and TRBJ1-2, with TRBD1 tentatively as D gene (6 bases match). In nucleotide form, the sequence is TGTGCCAGCAGCCCCACCGGGGAGGGGGGCTATGGCTACACCTTC. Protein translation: CASSPTGEGGYGYTF.